These 26 T cell receptor beta chains were sequenced from one sample in a study of blood T cells in healthy people across ages (dated by TCRdb to 2014 to 2015). Library method: 5' RACE. Instrument on record: Illumina HiSeq 2500. A second PCR of about 7 to 12 cycles was run with a J-beta primer mix and a sample-barcoded 5' primer. The public reads were run again by TCRdb, first through fastp at Q25 and then through MiXCR, and only productive beta chains were kept. A single entry per CDR3 protein holds the most common genes and DNA from its merged rows. The sample table shows approximately 900,000 distinct CDR3 sequences, and under 35% are seen once. The ten largest clones represent 10% of the sample. The same data also contributed to another study, on T cells of mothers and their children.

Sequenced input: blood. The source is a woman in her 40s in good health.

This chain connects TRBV4-3 to TRBJ1-4, with unresolved D. The V gene lost 2 bases and the J gene lost 5 bases, with 12 bases spanning the gap. Germline V gene data show CDR1 as LGHNA and CDR2 as YSLEER. CDR3 size: 15 residues. CDR3 region: CASSQWPRQNEKLFF. CDR3 sequence (DNA): TGCGCCAGCAGCCAATGGCCGAGGCAAAATGAAAAACTGTTTTTT.

This clonotype was seen ten or more times. J is TRBJ2-7 and V is TRBV6-6; TRBD2 might be the D (5 bases). Trimming cost V 6 bases and J 3 bases, with 6 bases left between them. Germline CDR1 reads MNHNY; CDR2 reads SVGAGI (reference sequence). The CDR3 runs 11 residues. The DNA for the CDR3 is TGTGCCAGCAGACGGGACTACGAGCAGTACTTC. It is translated as CASRRDYEQYF.

This clonotype showed up many times. This rearrangement joins TRBV20-1 to TRBJ2-7; 11 positions agree with TRBD2. The CDR3 is 13 residues long. Trimming cost V 4 bases and J 6 bases; bases outside gene matches: 5. Germline CDR1 DFQATT, CDR2 SNEGSKA (reference sequence). CDR3 nucleotide sequence: TGCAGTGCTATTAGCGGGGGGGCCCTCGAGCAGTACTTC. It translates to CSAISGGALEQYF.

This clonotype was counted only a few times. The chain employs TRBV18 and TRBJ2-4; D is possibly TRBD1 or TRBD2 (6 bases each). The J call may be mistaken, given a closer DNA end match to TRBJ2-7. CDR3 size: 17 residues. CDR1 KGHSH and CDR2 LQKENI come from the germline V gene. The CDR3 reads CASSRTQSGGGTYEQYF. The CDR3 coding sequence is TGTGCCAGCTCGAGGACGCAGTCCGGGGGCGGAACCTACGAGCAGTACTTC.

This clonotype turned up a few times. This rearrangement joins TRBV7-2 to TRBJ2-1, with 7 bases that match TRBD1. With V trimmed by 0 bases and J by 6 bases, 8 bases remained unmatched. CDR3 size: 16 residues. Germline V CDR1 and CDR2: SGHTA, FQGNSA. The DNA for the CDR3 is TGTGCCAGCAGCTTAGCTTACAGGGGACGGGGCAATGAGCAGTTCTTC. This translates into CASSLAYRGRGNEQFF.

This clonotype was seen ten or more times. This rearrangement joins TRBV7-2 to TRBJ2-5; D ambiguous. The CDR3 has 13 amino acids. The germline V gene has CDR1 SGHTA and CDR2 FQGNSA. Trimming pared 4 bases from V and 4 bases from J, leaving 10 bases between. CDR3 in DNA: TGTGCCAGCAGCTCGAATAAGCGAGAGACCCAGTACTTC. This sequence encodes CASSSNKRETQYF.

The chain employs TRBV7-9 and TRBJ2-1; TRBD2 aligns across 11 bases. The germline gives CDR1 SEHNR, CDR2 FQNEAQ (reference sequence). V lost 5 bases to trimming and J lost 12 bases; unmatched junction nucleotides: 12. This CDR3 spans 15 amino acids. Here the CDR3 DNA reads TGTGCCAGCAGCATGGGACTAGCGGAGTTGGGTGTGCAGTTCTTC. Its protein product is CASSMGLAELGVQFF.

This clonotype came up a few times. A much more abundant neighbour one base away suggests this may be a read error. The chain is built from TRBV9 and TRBJ2-1; D perhaps matches TRBD2 (6 bases). The DNA end lines up better with TRBJ2-7; the J call may be wrong. This CDR3 is 15 amino acids long. CDR1 and CDR2 (germline): SGDLS, YYNGEE. DNA of the CDR3: TGTGCCAGCAGCGTGAGACTAGTCTCCTACAATGAGCAGTACTTC. Its translation: CASSVRLVSYNEQYF.

In this sample, this clonotype turned up many times. The chain recombines TRBV12-3 or TRBV12-4 with TRBJ2-3; D is ambiguous. The CDR3 runs 15 residues. The V end was cut by 3 bases, the J end by 1 base, with 11 bases between. The CDR3 reads CASSLGSAGTDTQYF. The CDR3 nucleotides are TGTGCCAGCAGTTTGGGTTCTGCTGGCACAGATACGCAGTATTTT.

As regards this clonotype: A read error may explain this, as a much larger clone is one base away. J is TRBJ2-7 and V is TRBV20-1; D is ambiguous. The CDR3 length is 10 residues. The germline V gene has CDR1 DFQATT and CDR2 SNEGSKA (reference sequence). CDR3 nucleotide sequence: TGCAGTGCGAACGCCTACGGGCAGTACTTC. Its protein product is CSANAYGQYF.

The chain joins TRBV10-3 to TRBJ2-7; possible D gene TRBD2, 7 bases. Germline V gives CDR1 ENHRY, CDR2 SYGVKD. Trimming stripped 3 bases from V and 9 bases from J, with 24 bases between. The CDR3 has 16 amino acids. The CDR3 here is CAISDGGATTGNGQYF. The DNA of the CDR3 is TGTGCCATCAGTGATGGGGGGGCGACGACTGGTAACGGGCAGTACTTC.

V gene TRBV7-6 combines with J gene TRBJ1-1; maybe TRBD1 (5 bases). The V gene lost 2 bases and the J gene lost 1 base, with 20 bases spanning the gap. Germline CDR1 SGHVS, CDR2 FNYEAQ. The CDR3 has 18 residues. The CDR3 region is CASSLFGQGGRQNTEAFF. The CDR3 nucleotides are TGTGCCAGCAGCTTATTTGGCCAGGGAGGAAGGCAGAACACTGAAGCTTTCTTT.

This clonotype was detected ten times or more. The chain uses TRBV18 and TRBJ2-7; maybe TRBD2 (7 bases). With 1 base removed from V and 5 bases from J, the gap between germline ends came to 18 bases. This CDR3 comprises 16 residues. Germline loops: CDR1 KGHSH, CDR2 LQKENI. The CDR3: CASSPQRSRGAHEQYF. The CDR3 DNA follows: TGTGCCAGCTCACCACAGAGGTCTCGGGGGGCTCACGAGCAGTACTTC.

The rearrangement uses TRBV19 and TRBJ1-2; D is ambiguous. Germline values: CDR1 LNHDA, CDR2 SQIVND (reference sequence). The ends were cut back, 5 bases at V and 0 bases at J, with 13 bases in the middle. The CDR3 runs 15 residues. CDR3 loop: CASSVTDPPNYGYTF. DNA of the CDR3: TGTGCCAGTAGTGTTACAGACCCTCCTAACTATGGCTACACCTTC.

This clonotype was counted between two and nine times. The genes are TRBV4-2 and TRBJ2-1; tentative D call: TRBD2 (6 bases). Trimming cost V 2 bases and J 2 bases, with 13 bases left between them. Germline V gene sequence: CDR1 LGHNA, CDR2 YNFKEQ. This CDR3 comprises 16 residues. CDR3 DNA sequence: TGTGCCAGCAGCCAACAAGGGCGGGGTACCTACAATGAGCAGTTCTTC. Translation gives CASSQQGRGTYNEQFF.

There are a few counts of this clonotype. The chain has TRBV20-1 and TRBJ2-3, with 9 bases lining up with TRBD1. The CDR3 has 18 residues. Losses at the gene ends were 1 base for V and 4 bases for J; bases not matched to a gene: 15. Germline values: CDR1 DFQATT, CDR2 SNEGSKA (reference sequence). The CDR3 here is CSARGAGLGTGRADTQYF. The CDR3 DNA reads TGCAGTGCTAGAGGGGCTGGGCTTGGGACAGGGAGAGCAGATACGCAGTATTTT.

A word on this clonotype: This may come from a read error, since a much larger clone is one base off. The CDR3 here is CASSQGGDNNQPQHF. The CDR3 nucleotides are TGCGCCAGCAGCCAAGGGGGGGATAACAATCAGCCCCAGCATTTT. The rearrangement joins TRBV4-3 to TRBJ1-5; D perhaps matches TRBD1 (5 bases). Per the germline V gene, CDR1 is LGHNA and CDR2 is YSLEER. Deletions cut 1 base from V and 3 bases from J, with 10 bases between. The CDR3 is 15 residues long.

The chain links TRBV6-6 to TRBJ1-1; no definite D call. Germline V gene sequence: CDR1 MNHNY, CDR2 SVGAGI (reference sequence). Trimming shortened V by 6 bases and J by 2 bases, and 13 bases separated the two germline ends. The CDR3 is 14 residues long. CDR3 region: CASRHGETNTEAFF. CDR3 bases: TGTGCCAGCAGGCATGGAGAAACTAACACTGAAGCTTTCTTT.

DNA of the CDR3: TGTGCCAGCCCGGCAGGGGGGGGGATGAACACTGAAGCTTTCTTT. Translating gives CASPAGGGMNTEAFF. This chain links TRBV2 with TRBJ1-1; 7 bases align to TRBD1. The germline CDR1 and CDR2 sequences are SNHLY and FYNNEI. J gave up 0 bases and V 8 bases, and 9 bases lay outside the gene matches. This CDR3 comprises 15 residues.

This clonotype was picked up a small number of times. The chain is built from TRBV9 and TRBJ1-2; a weak D match, TRBD1 (6 bases). From germline, CDR1 is SGDLS and CDR2 YYNGEE. The CDR3 runs 14 residues. V gave up 4 bases and J gave up 7 bases, with 17 bases separating them. The CDR3 sequence is CASSPRDTPSGYTF. In DNA, the CDR3 is TGTGCCAGCAGCCCCCGGGACACCCCCTCTGGCTACACCTTC.

This clonotype was counted between two and nine times. The CDR3 DNA reads TGTGCCAGCAGTTTTTTTGGGGAGGAAGTCTATGGCTACACCTTC. Residues: CASSFFGEEVYGYTF. The V gene is TRBV28, the J gene TRBJ1-2; D call uncertain. Germline V gene data show CDR1 as MDHEN and CDR2 as SYDVKM. Trimming shortened V by 3 bases and J by 4 bases, and 15 bases separated the two germline ends. This CDR3 has 15 amino acids.

This clonotype was seen repeatedly, ten times or more. The chain is built from TRBV28 and TRBJ1-2; unclear D gene. V lost 5 bases, J lost 4 bases, and 8 bases lay in between. Looked up from germline, CDR1 is MDHEN and CDR2 is SYDVKM. This CDR3 comprises 12 residues. CDR3 bases: TGTGCCAGCAGTCTGGATATCTATGGCTACACCTTC. It is translated as CASSLDIYGYTF.

Comments on this clonotype: A much larger clone differs from this one at a single base, so this may be a read error. This chain joins TRBV29-1 and TRBJ2-7, with D perhaps being TRBD1 or TRBD2 (5 bases each). The germline V gene encodes CDR1 SQVTM and CDR2 ANQGSEA. This CDR3 is built from 12 residues. V lost 3 bases and J 6 bases, leaving 12 bases between the germline ends. As DNA, the CDR3 is TGCAGCGTTGATCTGGGGCGGGTCGAGCAGTACTTC. Amino acids: CSVDLGRVEQYF.

A few counts support this clonotype. The V call is TRBV15, the J call TRBJ2-1; D not certain. Trimming removed 1 base at V and 4 bases at J, with 5 bases between. The CDR3 has 13 amino acids. The V gene's germline CDR1 is LNHNV and CDR2 YYDKDF (reference sequence). The CDR3 bases are TGTGCCACCAGCAGAGCAGTGTACAATGAGCAGTTCTTC. Its translation is CATSRAVYNEQFF.

The rearrangement links TRBV2 to TRBJ2-1; D possibly corresponds to TRBD1 (6 bases). V lost 6 bases, J lost 7 bases, and 19 bases lay in between. Germline lookup yields CDR1 SNHLY and CDR2 FYNNEI. The CDR3 covers 15 residues. CDR3: CASSATGSTRNEQFF. In DNA, the CDR3 is TGTGCCAGCAGCGCAACAGGGAGTACAAGGAATGAGCAGTTCTTC.

In DNA, the CDR3 is TGCGCCAGCAGCCTGAGTTCAGCGGGGTCCGGCAATGAGCAGTTCTTC. This codes for CASSLSSAGSGNEQFF. The chain recombines TRBV5-1 with TRBJ2-1; 7 bases map to TRBD2. Germline CDR1 reads SGHRS; CDR2 reads YFSETQ. V shed 4 bases and J 6 bases; nucleotides not matched to a gene: 13. The length of the CDR3 is 16 residues. Full variable domain (remainder filled in from reference TRBV5-1 and TRBJ2-1): KAGVTQTPRYLIKTRGQQVTLSCSPISGHRSVSWYQQTPGQGLQFLFEYFSETQRNKGNFPGRFSGRQFSNSRSEMNVSTLELGDSALYLCASSLSSAGSGNEQFFGPGTRLTVL.